Each of the 19 T cell receptor beta chains below was sequenced from the same sample in a study of blood T cell repertoires in COVID-19. The data were produced by immunoSEQ multiplex PCR, yet TCRdb's version contains in-frame clones alone and is incomplete. The sample holds 110,000 to 150,000 clones, about 90% seen once. Sample: peripheral blood. These receptors originate from a woman aged 80 or over with acute or convalescent COVID-19.

This chain uses TRBV7-9 with TRBJ1-2; 9 nucleotides align to TRBD1. This CDR3 is built from 15 residues. Germline V gives CDR1 SEHNR, CDR2 FQNEAQ (reference sequence). The junction had 7 bases not matched to a gene; V was cut back by 4 bases and J by 4 bases. CDR3 nucleotides: TGTGCCAGCAGCTACACACACAGGGGGCCCTATGGCTACACCTTC. It specifies CASSYTHRGPYGYTF.

The J gene is TRBJ1-1, the V gene TRBV6-6; D might be TRBD1 (5 bases). This CDR3 has 14 amino acids. Germline loops: CDR1 MNHNY, CDR2 SVGAGI (reference sequence). V was trimmed by 7 bases and J by 1 base, leaving 13 bases between them. CDR3 amino acids: CASIVGTGNTEAFF. CDR3 DNA sequence: TGTGCCAGCATTGTAGGCACAGGGAACACTGAAGCTTTCTTT.

This chain joins TRBV7-9 and TRBJ1-3; TRBD1 agrees at 9 bases. There are 16 residues in the CDR3. Germline CDR1 and CDR2: SEHNR and FQNEAQ (reference sequence). With V trimmed by 4 bases and J by 0 bases, 4 bases remained unmatched. The CDR3 DNA reads as TGTGCCAGCAGCTCCGCGACAGGGGGCTCTGGAAACACCATATATTTT. It translates to CASSSATGGSGNTIYF.

The rearrangement links TRBV5-1 to TRBJ2-1; 8 bases align to TRBD2. The CDR3 runs to 15 residues. Losses at the gene ends were 3 bases for V and 0 bases for J; bases not matched to a gene: 2. Germline V lookup: CDR1 SGHRS, CDR2 YFSETQ. CDR3 region: CASSSSGGSYNEQFF. DNA of the CDR3: TGCGCCAGCAGCTCAAGCGGGGGCTCCTACAATGAGCAGTTCTTC. The full variable domain, its missing parts supplied by reference TRBV5-1 and TRBJ2-1, is KAGVTQTPRYLIKTRGQQVTLSCSPISGHRSVSWYQQTPGQGLQFLFEYFSETQRNKGNFPGRFSGRQFSNSRSEMNVSTLELGDSALYLCASSSSGGSYNEQFFGPGTRLTVL.

This rearrangement joins TRBV7-8 to TRBJ1-2; D not resolved. The CDR3 sequence is 15 residues long. CDR1 and CDR2 (germline): SGHVS, FQNEAQ. The V end was cut by 3 bases, the J end by 0 bases, with 11 bases between. The CDR3 coding sequence is TGTGCCAGCAGCTTGAGACGGGAACCTAACTATGGCTACACCTTC. Translating it yields CASSLRREPNYGYTF.

The J gene is TRBJ1-6, the V gene TRBV25-1; TRBD1 might be the D (6 bases). Trimming took 7 bases from V and 10 from J, leaving 17 bases between them. This CDR3 is built from 14 residues. CDR1 MGHDK and CDR2 SYGVNS come from the germline V gene. The CDR3 region has the DNA TGTGCCAGCACCGGGGGGACATTTAACTCACCCCTCCACTTT. It codes for CASTGGTFNSPLHF.

This sequence joins TRBV5-5 and TRBJ1-4, with no clear D. Trimming removed 2 bases at V and 2 bases at J, with 10 bases between. The germline gives CDR1 SGHKS, CDR2 YYEKEE (reference sequence). There are 15 residues in the CDR3. In nucleotides, the CDR3 is TGTGCCAGCAGCTTAACTGGTCTGACTAATGAAAAACTGTTTTTT. Translation gives CASSLTGLTNEKLFF. Complete variable domain (other parts from reference TRBV5-5 and TRBJ1-4): DAGVTQSPTHLIKTRGQQVTLRCSPISGHKSVSWYQQVLGQGPQFIFQYYEKEERGRGNFPDRFSARQFPNYSSELNVNALLLGDSALYLCASSLTGLTNEKLFFGSGTQLSVL.

V gene TRBV18 combines with J gene TRBJ2-7; D gene unclear. The CDR3 runs 13 residues. V lost 3 bases, J lost 7 bases, and 13 bases lay in between. Germline V gene data show CDR1 as KGHSH and CDR2 as LQKENI. Here the CDR3 DNA reads TGTGCCAGCTCACCGGGCACAACCCGAGAGCAGTACTTC. Translation: CASSPGTTREQYF. Complete variable domain (other parts from reference TRBV18 and TRBJ2-7): NAGVMQNPRHLVRRRGQEARLRCSPMKGHSHVYWYRQLPEEGLKFMVYLQKENIIDESGMPKERFSAEFPKEGPSILRIQQVVRGDSAAYFCASSPGTTREQYFGPGTRLTVT.

This rearrangement joins TRBV6-5 to TRBJ1-1, with 10 nucleotides matching TRBD1. V trimming: 6 bases; J trimming: 10 bases; junction bases outside the gene matches: 8. Germline V gives CDR1 MNHEY, CDR2 SVGAGI. There are 13 residues in the CDR3. The CDR3 reads CASSETGGIPAFF. The CDR3 region has the DNA TGTGCCAGCAGCGAGACAGGGGGCATACCAGCTTTCTTT.

The chain employs TRBV6-6 and TRBJ1-5; D is unclear. The germline gives CDR1 MNHNY, CDR2 SVGAGI (reference sequence). This CDR3 has 14 amino acids. The V end lost 5 bases, the J end lost 12 bases, and 20 bases lay between the germline ends. CDR3 residues: CASSPRGGGLHQHF. The CDR3 region has the DNA TGTGCCAGCAGTCCGCGAGGTGGAGGACTTCACCAGCATTTT.

This clone occurred a few times. This chain connects TRBV10-2 to TRBJ1-2, with 10 bases matching TRBD1. Germline CDR1 reads WSHSY; CDR2 reads SAAADI. The CDR3 sequence is 13 residues long. The V gene end was trimmed by 7 bases and the J gene end by 8 bases; junction bases not matched to a gene: 7. CDR3 nucleotides: TGCGCCAGCATACCGGGACAGGGGAGAGGCTACACCTTC. Protein sequence: CASIPGQGRGYTF.

The chain links TRBV5-1 to TRBJ1-6; D remains ambiguous. Looked up from germline, CDR1 is SGHRS and CDR2 is YFSETQ. V lost 2 bases and J lost 9, with 15 bases in between. There are 15 residues in the CDR3. This CDR3 is CASSLGGPIISPLHF. CDR3 coding DNA: TGCGCCAGCAGCTTAGGAGGGCCTATAATTTCACCCCTCCACTTT.

The genes are TRBV5-1 and TRBJ1-1, with 8 nucleotides matching TRBD1. Trimming took 1 base from V and 1 from J; bases not matched to a gene: 0. Germline CDR1 SGHRS, CDR2 YFSETQ. The CDR3 extends over 14 amino acids. CDR3 loop: CASSLTGGNTEAFF. The DNA of the CDR3 is TGCGCCAGCAGCTTGACAGGGGGGAACACTGAAGCTTTCTTT.

This chain links TRBV19 with TRBJ1-6, with 9 nucleotides matching TRBD1. With 10 bases clipped from V and 7 bases from J, the junction kept 5 bases outside the gene matches. Germline lookup yields CDR1 LNHDA and CDR2 SQIVND (reference sequence). This CDR3 is 13 amino acids long. In nucleotides, the CDR3 is TGTGCCACTGGGGACAGGGTAAATTCACCCCTCCACTTT. It encodes CATGDRVNSPLHF.

The chain uses TRBV2 and TRBJ1-1; TRBD1 matches 7 bases. There are 14 residues in the CDR3. CDR1 and CDR2 from the germline V gene are SNHLY and FYNNEI. V shed 6 bases, J shed 1 base, and the junction held 5 bases outside the gene matches. This CDR3 is CASRLTGQNTEAFF. CDR3 coding DNA: TGTGCCAGCAGACTGACAGGGCAGAACACTGAAGCTTTCTTT.

This rearrangement joins TRBV5-6 to TRBJ1-1; no clear D. Deletions cut 2 bases from V and 6 bases from J, with 8 bases between. Germline CDR1 and CDR2: SGHDT and YYEEEE. CDR3 size: 12 residues. CDR3 nucleotides: TGTGCCAGCAGCTTCCAGGAGGCTGAAGCTTTCTTT. Amino acid sequence: CASSFQEAEAFF.

V gene TRBV7-3 combines with J gene TRBJ1-1; D is ambiguous. The germline CDR1 and CDR2 sequences are SGHTA and FQGTGA. V was cut by 2 bases and J by 4 bases, with 11 bases left in between. The CDR3 extends over 14 amino acids. CDR3 loop: CASSLYGVGTEAFF. In nucleotides, the CDR3 is TGTGCCAGCAGCTTATACGGGGTGGGCACTGAAGCTTTCTTT.

The chain employs TRBV5-1 and TRBJ2-1, with 11 bases identical to TRBD2. Germline V gene sequence: CDR1 SGHRS, CDR2 YFSETQ. V lost 5 bases, J lost 5 bases, and 6 bases stayed unmatched. The CDR3 runs to 15 residues. This CDR3 is CASRLLAGADNEQFF. The CDR3 DNA sequence: TGCGCCAGCAGGTTACTAGCGGGGGCCGACAATGAGCAGTTCTTC.

This clone was recorded only once. The chain joins TRBV6-5 to TRBJ1-1; D not certain. The V gene lost 2 bases and the J gene lost 5 bases, with 12 bases spanning the gap. The CDR3 runs to 14 residues. Germline CDR1 reads MNHEY; CDR2 reads SVGAGI. In DNA form, the CDR3 reads TGTGCCAGCAGTTACGAGGGTCGGGTGACTGAAGCTTTCTTT. Protein sequence: CASSYEGRVTEAFF.